This TCR beta chain was identified in a study of blood T cell repertoires in COVID-19 (dated by TCRdb to between 2020 and 2021). Concerning the study at large: Collaborator samples came from the United States, Italy and Spain and covered acute and convalescent phases of COVID-19. The prospective study material was composed of cDNA or gDNA derived from T cells, B-cell-depleted T cells, or PBMCs. The dataset comprised deeply sampled blood TCRbeta repertoires from subjects exposed to, actively infected with, or recovered from COVID-19. A freely available public database, intended as a resource for researchers studying the immune response to SARS-CoV-2, is where the repertoires were released. The samples were drawn from the first 160 participants of the ongoing ImmuneRACE study and from 1,254 subjects provided by 6 global collaborators. Nearly every sample came with metadata listing a de-identified subject ID, COVID-19 status, age in years and sex. HLA class I and class II types, where available, came from metadata supplied by the sample provider rather than from assay-based typing. Beyond this particular receptor, the publication reports: Clinical and demographic metadata were provided uncurated, with the amount varying by source and participant.

Notes on this clone: Which antigen it targets is not known. No quality values exist for individual bases; no much larger clone is one base distant.

The cysteine opens and the phenylalanine closes a CDR3 of 15 amino acids. Here the CDR3 DNA is all that survives: 45 bases in frame from base 1. CDR1 SGHDT and CDR2 YYEEEE are derived from the germline V gene. Trimming accounts for 5 bases at V and 2 bases at J, while the number of junction bases matched to no gene is 9. TCRbeta CDR3 regions were amplified from genomic DNA using the immunoSEQ Assay, a bias-controlled multiplex PCR. The study's processing was this. The number of nucleated cells in each sample was estimated from the amplification of reference gene primers within the assay. Sequence reads were collapsed and filtered to measure the absolute abundance of every unique TCRbeta CDR3 rearrangement. For each sample, productive Simpson clonality was calculated as the square root of Simpson's diversity index across productive rearrangements. TCRdb obtained this table from immuneACCESS and retained in-frame rearrangements with V and J assigned. These tables miss some clones; where compared with another copy, unresolved V genes account for less than half of the shortfall, and the remainder is unexplained. The V and J calls and clone size are taken from that table; D and trimming were inferred from the DNA. The sample table shows approximately 230,000 clones, and just over 85% are seen once. The top ten clonotypes cover approximately 2.1% of the sample.

A second Seattle source provided samples from volunteer blood donors who had recovered from COVID-19. The collaborating institutions used their own protocols to collect whole blood in K2EDTA tubes. For TCRbeta analysis, collaborators shipped samples in one of three forms: frozen whole blood, isolated PBMCs, or DNA extracted from either of those sample types. The source of this sequence is a man aged 30 to 39 who had recovered from COVID-19. Sequenced sample: peripheral blood. The chain was built from TRBV5-6 and TRBJ1-2; 7 middle bases align to TRBD1. The DNA sequence reads TGTGCCAGCAGAATAGACAGGGCCGGAAACTATGGCTACACCTTC. Translation gives CASRIDRAGNYGYTF.